The entry below describes one T cell receptor (beta chain). Its target is not known. The data were taken from a study of vaccination and CD4 T cells after COVID-19. Whole-study context: A median of around 70 days (range 14 to 241) separated dose two from the taking of post-vaccine samples. Stimulation of the cells used overlapping spike peptide pools from SARS-CoV-2 and from the common cold coronaviruses HCoV-NL63, HCoV-OC43 and HCoV-229E.

The CDR3 consists of 14 residues. The germline V gene encodes CDR1 SGHDN and CDR2 FVKESK. The junction had 5 bases not matched to a gene; V was cut back by 1 base and J by 9 bases. Cultured CD4+ T cell DNA was sequenced using the Oncomine TCR Beta short-read assay. TCRdb passed the PCR reads through MiXCR, listing each CDR3 protein once. This sample has tens of thousands of distinct CDR3 sequences, with approximately 49% found just once. Treatment indicated: roughly nine-day PBMC culture with coronavirus spike peptide pools or control peptides (ViraFEST assay). Wells contained under 2.5 million PBMCs each, and these were cultured with about 9.1 IU/ml IL-2 and roughly 10 ug/ml peptide pools.

The origin of this receptor is a human donor who had recovered from COVID-19. The V call is TRBV14, the J call TRBJ2-5; 10 nucleotides align to TRBD2. What was sequenced was CD4+ T cells from blood, cultured in vitro. CDR3 sequence (DNA): TGTGCCAGCAGCCAAGTGGCTAGCGGGGGACCCCAGTACTTC. Amino acid sequence: CASSQVASGGPQYF.